This is a list of T cell receptor beta chains from one sample in a study of technical replicates of blood from a handful of donors. Repertoires were generated with immunoSEQ multiplex PCR, while TCRdb's copy carries only in-frame clones and drops some. The data hold tens of thousands of clones, with approximately 97% observed a single time. The sample was T cells isolated from PBMCs. The source of these receptors is a human donor in good health. Each CDR3 is given with its conserved first and last residue. The D gene is left open where the match is weak. Expanded clones get a size class; other rows say once, few or many, or leave the size out.

J,D,size,V,DNA,CDR3
TRBJ2-7,TRBD1,NA,TRBV9,TGTGCCAGCAGCGTAGTAGGACAGGGATACGAGCAGTACTTC,CASSVVGQGYEQYF
TRBJ1-1,TRBD1,NA,TRBV6-6,TGTGCCAGCAGTTACGACAGGGGCAGGACTGAAGCTTTCTTT,CASSYDRGRTEAFF
TRBJ2-3,TRBD2,NA,TRBV30,TGTGCCTGGAGTGTAGGACTAGCGGAAGCGGTGGGTACGCAGTATTTT,CAWSVGLAEAVGTQYF
TRBJ1-2,NA,NA,TRBV5-1,TGCGCCAGCAGCGAGGACCAGGGTGATGGCTACACCTTC,CASSEDQGDGYTF
TRBJ2-1,NA,once,TRBV28,TGTGCCAGCAGTCAGTACGACATAGAGCAGTTCTTC,CASSQYDIEQFF
TRBJ2-3,TRBD2,NA,TRBV7-8,TGTGCCAGCAGCTTAGCTGGGGAGCGGGAGAATGCAGATACGCAGTATTTT,CASSLAGERENADTQYF
TRBJ1-2,TRBD1,NA,TRBV7-9,TGTGCCAGCAGCGAGGACAGGGGAAATGGCTACACCTTC,CASSEDRGNGYTF
TRBJ2-1,TRBD2,NA,TRBV5-1,TGCGCCAGCAGTGCGGGACTAGCGCCAAATGAGCAGTTCTTC,CASSAGLAPNEQFF
TRBJ2-1,TRBD2,NA,TRBV7-3,TGTGCCAGCAGCGACGGGACTAGTATCTACAATGAGCAGTTCTTC,CASSDGTSIYNEQFF
TRBJ2-1,NA,NA,TRBV7-3,TGTGCCAGCAGCTTTGACTACCGCCCCTACAATGAGCAGTTCTTC,CASSFDYRPYNEQFF
TRBJ1-2,NA,NA,TRBV7-2,TGTGCCAGCAGCCGAGCTACTGAGGGGGTTAACTATGGCTACACCTTC,CASSRATEGVNYGYTF
TRBJ2-1,NA,NA,TRBV28,TGTGCCAGCACCAGCGTAACTATGGGTTACAATGAGCAGTTCTTC,CASTSVTMGYNEQFF
TRBJ2-7,TRBD2,NA,TRBV5-4,TGTGCCAGCAGCCATAGCGGGAGCCCATTCTACGAGCAGTACTTC,CASSHSGSPFYEQYF
TRBJ2-1,TRBD1,NA,TRBV27,TGTGCCAGCAGTTTCTTTACATCAGGGGGCGGTGAGCAGTTCTTC,CASSFFTSGGGEQFF
TRBJ1-4,TRBD1,NA,TRBV18,TGTGCCAGCTCACCTCCGGGACAGGTTAATGAAAAACTGTTTTTT,CASSPPGQVNEKLFF
TRBJ2-7,TRBD1,NA,TRBV5-1,TGCGCCAGCAGCTCGGGACAGCCTAGCTCCTACGAGCAGTACTTC,CASSSGQPSSYEQYF
TRBJ2-7,NA,NA,TRBV7-3,TGTGCCAGCAGCTTTGGTACAGGGCTATCCTACGAGCAGTACTTC,CASSFGTGLSYEQYF
TRBJ2-6,NA,NA,TRBV5-6,TGTGCCAGCAGCTTGGCCGTTACGGGTACCGTCCTGACTTTC,CASSLAVTGTVLTF
TRBJ1-2,TRBD1,NA,TRBV6-5,TGTGCCAGCAGTCGGGACAGCAGCTATGGCTACACCTTC,CASSRDSSYGYTF
TRBJ2-7,NA,once,TRBV10-1,TGCGCCAGCCCCTTGACTAGGTTCCACGAGCAGTACTTC,CASPLTRFHEQYF
TRBJ2-1,TRBD1,NA,TRBV4-1,TGCGCCAGCAGCCACCCGACAGGGGGCATAAATGAGCAGTTCTTC,CASSHPTGGINEQFF
TRBJ1-2,NA,NA,TRBV19,TGTGCCAGTGGAATCCAGGGTCCCCGACCTGGCTACACCTTC,CASGIQGPRPGYTF
TRBJ2-1,NA,NA,TRBV7-7,TGTGCCAGCAGCTTACTCCTAGAAGGCGAGCAGTTCTTC,CASSLLLEGEQFF
TRBJ2-1,TRBD1,NA,TRBV5-1,TGCGCCAGCAGCTTGGACCCCGGGACAGGGTTCAGCGAGCAGTTCTTC,CASSLDPGTGFSEQFF
TRBJ2-7,TRBD2,NA,TRBV4-1,TGCGCCAGCAGCCAAGAAGTCGGGCGGGAGGCGGGCGAGCAGTACTTC,CASSQEVGREAGEQYF
TRBJ2-3,NA,NA,TRBV6-5,TGTGCCAGCAGTTACTCGGGCAGGGTGGATACGCAGTATTTT,CASSYSGRVDTQYF
TRBJ2-1,TRBD1,NA,TRBV7-3,TGTGCCAGCAGCTCCTCCCTAAGAAGGGGGCTTGCCTCCTACAATGAGCAGTTCTTC,CASSSSLRRGLASYNEQFF
TRBJ1-4,NA,NA,TRBV7-9,TGTGCCAGCAGCCAAGCTACTTTTAATGAAAAACTGTTTTTT,CASSQATFNEKLFF
TRBJ1-5,NA,NA,TRBV18,TGTGCCAGCTCACCGACAAGGAGGGAGGATCAGCCCCAGCATTTT,CASSPTRREDQPQHF